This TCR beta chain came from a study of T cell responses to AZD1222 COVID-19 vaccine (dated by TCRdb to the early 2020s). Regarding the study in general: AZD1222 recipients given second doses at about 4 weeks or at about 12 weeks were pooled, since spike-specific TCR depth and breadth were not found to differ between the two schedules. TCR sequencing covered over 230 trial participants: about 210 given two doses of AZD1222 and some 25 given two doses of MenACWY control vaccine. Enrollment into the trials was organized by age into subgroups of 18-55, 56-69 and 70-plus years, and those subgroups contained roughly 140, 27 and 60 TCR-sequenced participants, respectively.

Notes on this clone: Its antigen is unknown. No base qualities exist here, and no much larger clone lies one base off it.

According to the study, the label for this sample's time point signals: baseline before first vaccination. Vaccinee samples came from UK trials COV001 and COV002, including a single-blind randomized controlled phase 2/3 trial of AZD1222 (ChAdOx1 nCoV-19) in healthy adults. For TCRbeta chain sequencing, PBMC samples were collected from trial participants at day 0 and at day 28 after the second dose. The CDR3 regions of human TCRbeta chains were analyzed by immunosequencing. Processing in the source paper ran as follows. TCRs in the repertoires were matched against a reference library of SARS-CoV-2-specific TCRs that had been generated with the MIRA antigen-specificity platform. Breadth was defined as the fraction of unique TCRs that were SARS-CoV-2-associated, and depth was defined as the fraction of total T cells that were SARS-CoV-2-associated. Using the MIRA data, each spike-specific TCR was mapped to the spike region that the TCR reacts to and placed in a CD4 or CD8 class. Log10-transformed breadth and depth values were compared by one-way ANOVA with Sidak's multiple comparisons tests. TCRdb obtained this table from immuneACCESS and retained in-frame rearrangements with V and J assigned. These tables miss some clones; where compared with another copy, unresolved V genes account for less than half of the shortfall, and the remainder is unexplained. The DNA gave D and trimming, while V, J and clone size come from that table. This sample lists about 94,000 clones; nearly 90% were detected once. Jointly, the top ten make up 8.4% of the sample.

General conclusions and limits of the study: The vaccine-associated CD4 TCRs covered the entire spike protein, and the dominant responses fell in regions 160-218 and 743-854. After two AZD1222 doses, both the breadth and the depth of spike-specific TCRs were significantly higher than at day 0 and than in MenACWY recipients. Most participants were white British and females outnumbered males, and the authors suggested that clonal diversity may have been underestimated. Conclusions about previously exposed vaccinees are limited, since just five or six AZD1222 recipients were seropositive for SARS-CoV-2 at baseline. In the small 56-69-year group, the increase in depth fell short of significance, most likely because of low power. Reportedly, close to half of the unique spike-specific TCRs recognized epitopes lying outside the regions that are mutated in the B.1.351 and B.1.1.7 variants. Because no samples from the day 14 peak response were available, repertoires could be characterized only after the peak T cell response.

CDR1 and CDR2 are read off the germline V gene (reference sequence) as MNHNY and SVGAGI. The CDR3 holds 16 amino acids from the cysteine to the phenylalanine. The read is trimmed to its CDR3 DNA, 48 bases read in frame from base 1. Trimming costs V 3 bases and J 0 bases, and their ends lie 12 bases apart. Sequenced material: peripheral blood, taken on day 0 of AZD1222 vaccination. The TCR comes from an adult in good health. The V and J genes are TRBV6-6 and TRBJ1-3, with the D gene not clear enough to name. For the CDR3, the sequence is CASSYYGKSSGNTIYF. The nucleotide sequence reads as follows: TGTGCCAGCAGTTATTACGGGAAATCCTCTGGAAACACCATATATTTT.